This T cell receptor beta chain was obtained from a study of blood T cell repertoires in COVID-19. Across the study: Acute and convalescent COVID-19 samples came from the United States, Italy and Spain. PBMCs, B-cell-depleted T cells, or T cells provided the cDNA or gDNA that made up the material.

Authors' methods: For nucleated cells, counts were estimated from reference gene primer amplification. Sequencing was performed with immunoSEQ multiplex PCR; in TCRdb, only in-frame clones are kept and a portion is missing. Clonal size and the V and J genes are those of that table, whereas D and trimming came from the DNA. The sample carries 100,000 to 150,000 clones, more than 75% recorded once. The V and J ends lost 5 bases and 8 bases respectively, with 15 bases between them. Germline CDR1 GTSNPN, CDR2 SVGIG (reference sequence). The CDR3 contains 13 residues. The source of this sequence is a woman aged 55-70 years with acute or convalescent COVID-19. Sequencing was carried out using peripheral blood. This chain links TRBV30 with TRBJ1-4, with a tentative D call TRBD1 (6 bases). CDR3 sequence (DNA): TGTGCCTGGTGGGGGCAGGGGAACGAAAAACTGTTTTTT. Its protein product is CAWWGQGNEKLFF.